A selection of T cell receptor beta chains follows, all from one sample in a study of CD8 T cells in ankylosing spondylitis. TCRdb fed the 5' RACE reads into MiXCR, producing one record per CDR3 protein. The top ten clones hold 4% to 5.5% of a sample with under 250,000 distinct CDR3 sequences, around 8% of them seen once. The sample taken for sequencing was blood, either unsorted or a sorted T cell fraction (not recorded which). All receptors come from a female donor with ankylosing spondylitis or in good health (not recorded which). CDR3s include the opening cysteine and the closing phenylalanine or tryptophan. The order of the fields is CDR3 protein, D gene, clone size, V gene, J gene. The D gene is left open where the match is weak. Size is stated for part of the rows, as once, few or many counts, or as a class when the clone is expanded.

CDR3 protein: CASSNGTGSLYEQYF
D gene: NA
clone size: many
V gene: TRBV27
J gene: TRBJ2-7

CDR3 protein: CASSLKGAADEQYF
D gene: NA
clone size: NA
V gene: TRBV7-9
J gene: TRBJ2-7

CDR3 protein: CASTSGVGVETQYF
D gene: NA
clone size: NA
V gene: TRBV5-1
J gene: TRBJ2-5

CDR3 protein: CASSQDSAGLRSGELFF
D gene: NA
clone size: many
V gene: TRBV14
J gene: TRBJ2-2

CDR3 protein: CASSSLAGDPTDTQYF
D gene: TRBD2
clone size: many
V gene: TRBV7-2
J gene: TRBJ2-3

CDR3 protein: CASSLVGTGRNTIYF
D gene: TRBD1
clone size: many
V gene: TRBV28
J gene: TRBJ1-3

CDR3 protein: CASSSGRASLREEQYF
D gene: TRBD2
clone size: few
V gene: TRBV7-9
J gene: TRBJ2-7

CDR3 protein: CASSLPVGGARRGYTF
D gene: NA
clone size: NA
V gene: TRBV7-2
J gene: TRBJ1-2

CDR3 protein: CASSPAGDRDTQYF
D gene: TRBD2
clone size: many
V gene: TRBV6-4
J gene: TRBJ2-3

CDR3 protein: CASRSWELGAEQYF
D gene: NA
clone size: few
V gene: TRBV7-9
J gene: TRBJ2-7

CDR3 protein: CSASLLAGRETQYF
D gene: NA
clone size: many
V gene: TRBV20-1
J gene: TRBJ2-5

CDR3 protein: CASSAWDDRGNEQFF
D gene: NA
clone size: many
V gene: TRBV3-1
J gene: TRBJ2-1

CDR3 protein: CASSKTPGPQNTEAFF
D gene: NA
clone size: many
V gene: TRBV9
J gene: TRBJ1-1

CDR3 protein: CASEGFDGELFF
D gene: NA
clone size: few
V gene: TRBV11-3
J gene: TRBJ2-2

CDR3 protein: CASSQDGFGRSNYGYTF
D gene: NA
clone size: many
V gene: TRBV4-2
J gene: TRBJ1-2

CDR3 protein: CASSFQTSGAMTDTQYF
D gene: TRBD2
clone size: NA
V gene: TRBV7-8
J gene: TRBJ2-3

CDR3 protein: CASSAIGSPSTDTQYF
D gene: NA
clone size: NA
V gene: TRBV6-1
J gene: TRBJ2-3

CDR3 protein: CASSPAGELFF
D gene: NA
clone size: many
V gene: TRBV12-3/TRBV12-4
J gene: TRBJ2-2

CDR3 protein: CAISAGGDRDTQYF
D gene: TRBD1
clone size: many
V gene: TRBV10-3
J gene: TRBJ2-3

CDR3 protein: CASSLALVAGVIGELFF
D gene: TRBD2
clone size: many
V gene: TRBV12-3/TRBV12-4
J gene: TRBJ2-2

CDR3 protein: CASSPDGTLRGGELFF
D gene: NA
clone size: few
V gene: TRBV13
J gene: TRBJ2-2

CDR3 protein: CASSSPGTANTEAFF
D gene: TRBD1
clone size: many
V gene: TRBV6-5
J gene: TRBJ1-1

CDR3 protein: CASSQGWAGSSYEQYF
D gene: NA
clone size: many
V gene: TRBV3-1
J gene: TRBJ2-7

CDR3 protein: CASSYLPSAGKQFF
D gene: TRBD2
clone size: few
V gene: TRBV6-2/TRBV6-3
J gene: TRBJ2-1

CDR3 protein: CASSLYLRGQPQHF
D gene: NA
clone size: many
V gene: TRBV5-6
J gene: TRBJ1-5

CDR3 protein: CASSLGGGTVANEQFF
D gene: NA
clone size: many
V gene: TRBV7-2
J gene: TRBJ2-1

CDR3 protein: CASSLGHEYEQYF
D gene: NA
clone size: many
V gene: TRBV5-1
J gene: TRBJ2-7

CDR3 protein: CASSLARGSDTQYF
D gene: NA
clone size: few
V gene: TRBV7-2
J gene: TRBJ2-3

CDR3 protein: CASSVDPDRKETQYF
D gene: NA
clone size: many
V gene: TRBV9
J gene: TRBJ2-5

CDR3 protein: CASSPQTRRWNSPLHF
D gene: NA
clone size: many
V gene: TRBV3-1
J gene: TRBJ1-6

CDR3 protein: CASSPTGVGNSPLHF
D gene: TRBD1
clone size: few
V gene: TRBV7-9
J gene: TRBJ1-6

CDR3 protein: CASSLGDRGTDTQYF
D gene: TRBD1
clone size: many
V gene: TRBV28
J gene: TRBJ2-3

CDR3 protein: CASSSGLAAVVNEQYF
D gene: TRBD2
clone size: many
V gene: TRBV9
J gene: TRBJ2-7

CDR3 protein: CASTPLAGTINEQFF
D gene: TRBD2
clone size: many
V gene: TRBV6-2/TRBV6-3
J gene: TRBJ2-1

CDR3 protein: CSARSLTSGSSYEQYF
D gene: TRBD2
clone size: many
V gene: TRBV20-1
J gene: TRBJ2-7

CDR3 protein: CASSQGLLPGELFF
D gene: NA
clone size: many
V gene: TRBV5-1
J gene: TRBJ2-2

CDR3 protein: CASSVDPRTGNSYEQYF
D gene: TRBD1
clone size: many
V gene: TRBV9
J gene: TRBJ2-7

CDR3 protein: CASSQDLGHPSTDTQYF
D gene: NA
clone size: many
V gene: TRBV4-3
J gene: TRBJ2-3

CDR3 protein: CATNSGLEAFF
D gene: NA
clone size: many
V gene: TRBV28
J gene: TRBJ1-1

CDR3 protein: CASREATNEKLFF
D gene: NA
clone size: many
V gene: TRBV2
J gene: TRBJ1-4

CDR3 protein: CASGTASYEQYF
D gene: NA
clone size: many
V gene: TRBV2
J gene: TRBJ2-7

CDR3 protein: CASSPVSRDRGRPYEQYF
D gene: TRBD1
clone size: many
V gene: TRBV11-2
J gene: TRBJ2-7

CDR3 protein: CASSLEETQCF
D gene: NA
clone size: once
V gene: TRBV7-6
J gene: TRBJ2-5

CDR3 protein: CASAKDRFSYEQYF
D gene: NA
clone size: many
V gene: TRBV7-9
J gene: TRBJ2-7

CDR3 protein: CASSPRGLGEQYF
D gene: TRBD1
clone size: many
V gene: TRBV25-1
J gene: TRBJ2-7